Here is one TCR beta chain with its context. This entry belongs to a study of blood T cell repertoires in COVID-19. The overall study: Samples came from the United States, Italy and Spain, spanning acute and convalescent COVID-19.

CDR1 is SGHVS, CDR2 FQNEAQ, per germline. The V end was cut by 5 bases, the J end by 2 bases, with 10 bases between. The CDR3 is made up of 14 amino acids. As originally analysed: Estimates of nucleated cell counts were drawn from the amplification of reference gene primers. Method: immunoSEQ multiplex PCR; TCRdb's copy keeps in-frame clones and lacks some. The DNA gave D and trimming, while V, J and clone size come from that table. The sample includes about 210,000 clones, approximately 80% of them seen just once. The TCR comes from a human donor in a cohort sampled during active COVID-19. The chain is built from TRBV7-8 and TRBJ1-3; possibly TRBD1 for D (5 bases). Material: peripheral blood. This CDR3 reads CASSRGQPGNTIYF. The CDR3 nucleotides are TGTGCCAGCAGCCGAGGACAACCTGGAAACACCATATATTTT.